A selection of T cell receptor beta chains follows, all from one sample in a study of cytomegalovirus exposure and HLA in healthy donors. TCRdb's copy holds only in-frame clones and misses some; the assay was immunoSEQ multiplex PCR. The repertoire holds more than 95,000 clones, with 80% as singletons. Sequencing was performed on PBMCs. These receptors all stem from a man aged 30-40 years in good health and CMV-seropositive. CDR3s include the opening cysteine and the closing phenylalanine or tryptophan. The D gene is left open where the match is weak.

TRBJ2-1,TRBV7-9,.,CASSLGAGRLREQFF,TGTGCCAGCAGCTTAGGGGCTGGCCGCCTAAGGGAGCAGTTCTTC
TRBJ2-7,TRBV9,TRBD1,CASSVVPGQGTGEQYF,TGTGCCAGCAGCGTAGTTCCGGGACAGGGAACCGGTGAGCAGTACTTC
TRBJ1-1,TRBV9,.,CASSHRDGEAFF,TGTGCCAGCAGCCACAGGGACGGTGAAGCTTTCTTT
TRBJ2-7,TRBV18,.,CASSNNYEQYF,TGTGCCAGCTCAAATAACTACGAGCAGTACTTC
TRBJ1-2,TRBV7-9,.,CASSLGNPYGYTF,TGTGCCAGCAGCTTGGGCAATCCCTATGGCTACACCTTC
TRBJ2-7,TRBV7-8,TRBD1,CASTRDSTYEQYF,TGTGCCAGCACCCGGGACAGCACCTACGAGCAGTACTTC
TRBJ1-4,TRBV7-9,.,CASSLAREVEEKLFF,TGTGCCAGCAGCTTAGCGCGGGAGGTGGAAGAAAAACTGTTTTTT
TRBJ2-5,TRBV13,.,CASSSASQETQYF,TGTGCCAGCAGCTCCGCCAGCCAAGAGACCCAGTACTTC
TRBJ2-3,TRBV5-1,.,CASSLADTQYF,TGCGCCAGCAGCCTAGCAGATACGCAGTATTTT
TRBJ1-5,TRBV2,TRBD1,CASRQGASNQPQHF,TGTGCCAGTAGACAGGGGGCTAGCAATCAGCCCCAGCATTTT